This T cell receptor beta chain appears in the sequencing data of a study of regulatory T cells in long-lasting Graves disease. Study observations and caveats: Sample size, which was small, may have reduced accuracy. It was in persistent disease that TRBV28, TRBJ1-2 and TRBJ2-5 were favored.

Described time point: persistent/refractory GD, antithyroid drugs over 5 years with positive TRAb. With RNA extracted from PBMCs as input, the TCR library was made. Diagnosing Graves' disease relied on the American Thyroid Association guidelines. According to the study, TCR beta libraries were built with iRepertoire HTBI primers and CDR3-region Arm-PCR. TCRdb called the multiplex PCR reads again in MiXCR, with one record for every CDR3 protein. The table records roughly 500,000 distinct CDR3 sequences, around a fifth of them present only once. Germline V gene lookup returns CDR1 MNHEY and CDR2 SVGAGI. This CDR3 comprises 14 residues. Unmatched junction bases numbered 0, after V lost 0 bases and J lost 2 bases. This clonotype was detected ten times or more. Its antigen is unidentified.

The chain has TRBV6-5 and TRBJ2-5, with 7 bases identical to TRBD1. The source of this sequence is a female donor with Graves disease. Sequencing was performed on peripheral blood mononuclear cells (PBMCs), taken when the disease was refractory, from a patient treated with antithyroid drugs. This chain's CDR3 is CASSYSGQQETQYF. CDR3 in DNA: TGTGCCAGCAGTTACTCGGGACAGCAAGAGACCCAGTACTTC.